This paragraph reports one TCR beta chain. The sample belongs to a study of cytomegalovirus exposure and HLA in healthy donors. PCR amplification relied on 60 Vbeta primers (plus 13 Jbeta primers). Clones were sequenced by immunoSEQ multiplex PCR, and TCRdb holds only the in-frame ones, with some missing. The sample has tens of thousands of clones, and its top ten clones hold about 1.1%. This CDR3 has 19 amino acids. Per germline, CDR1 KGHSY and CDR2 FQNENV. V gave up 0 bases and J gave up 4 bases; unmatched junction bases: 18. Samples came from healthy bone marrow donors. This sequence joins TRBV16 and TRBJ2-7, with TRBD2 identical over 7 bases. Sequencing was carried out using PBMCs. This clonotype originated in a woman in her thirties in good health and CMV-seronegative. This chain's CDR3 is CASSQSIVVAGRELYEQYF. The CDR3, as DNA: TGTGCCAGCAGCCAATCGATAGTAGTAGCAGGGCGGGAGCTGTACGAGCAGTACTTC.